These 2 T cell receptor beta chains share one sample of origin, sequenced in a study of cytomegalovirus exposure and HLA in healthy donors. The PCR made use of 60 Vbeta and 13 Jbeta primers. TCRdb's copy holds only in-frame clones and misses some; the assay was immunoSEQ multiplex PCR. Altogether about 120,000 clones are present, more than 60% being singletons, with the ten largest covering less than 3%. The sample consisted of PBMCs. These receptors all stem from a woman in her thirties or forties in good health and CMV-seropositive.

CDR3 DNA: TGTGCCAGCAGCTTCCTCCGACTAGCGGCTCCCGAGCAGTTCTTC. Translated: CASSFLRLAAPEQFF. The rearrangement joins TRBV13 to TRBJ2-1, with 9 bases matching TRBD2. Trimming at V came to 3 bases and at J to 10 bases, leaving 10 bases not matched to a gene. The CDR3 length is 15 residues. Germline CDR1 reads PRHDT; CDR2 reads FYEKMQ (reference sequence).

The chain links TRBV5-6 to TRBJ1-5, with D uncertain. V lost 3 bases and J lost 5, with 18 bases in between. Looked up from germline, CDR1 is SGHDT and CDR2 is YYEEEE. The CDR3 is made up of 16 amino acids. This CDR3 reads CASSSNNWGGDQPQHF. As DNA, the CDR3 is TGTGCCAGCAGCTCAAATAACTGGGGAGGCGATCAGCCCCAGCATTTT.